The subject of this entry is one TCR beta chain. The CDR3 length is 15 residues. The germline CDR1 and CDR2 sequences are LNHDA and SQIVND (reference sequence). V lost 5 bases to trimming and J lost 7 bases; unmatched junction nucleotides: 4. The data stem from a study of OX40 agonist ivuxolimab in advanced cancers. Study details: Dose-escalation subjects each had hepatocellular carcinoma, melanoma, renal cell or head and neck cancer. A partial response was reached by three patients: one with hepatocellular carcinoma and two with cutaneous melanoma.

TCRdb keeps only in-frame clones here, not all; method: immunoSEQ multiplex PCR. The table lists approximately 40,000 clones, about 90% of them singletons. The specimen was CD4+ or CD8+ T cells sorted from blood, collected in a trial of the OX40 agonist ivuxolimab. This receptor was obtained from an adult with an advanced solid tumor such as melanoma, head and neck, liver or kidney cancer. The V call is TRBV19, the J call TRBJ2-1; 14 bases fit TRBD2. CDR3 region: CASSWGLAGANEQFF. The CDR3 DNA is TGTGCCAGTAGTTGGGGACTAGCGGGAGCAAATGAGCAGTTCTTC.